This TCR beta chain is from a study of response to subunit inactivated influenza vaccine. This clonotype appeared a few times. What it recognizes is unknown. Using its own MiXCR run on the RT-PCR reads, TCRdb lists one record per CDR3 protein. The sample lists about 500,000 distinct CDR3 sequences; more than 15% were seen once. Study conclusions and caveats: Each seasonal influenza vaccination, the authors suggested, recruits few new T cells.

The V gene lost 3 bases and the J gene lost 0 bases, with 18 bases spanning the gap. Per the germline V gene, CDR1 is DFQATT and CDR2 is SNEGSKA (reference sequence). This CDR3 region has 17 residues. The chain recombines TRBV20-1 with TRBJ2-1; D possibly matches TRBD1 or TRBD2 (6 bases each). The TCR sequence derives from a man between 50 and 75 years old who received an inactivated influenza vaccine. The sequencing used CD4+ T cells sorted from PBMCs, collected approximately 25 months after vaccination. CDR3 sequence reads: CSARVAGGPSSYNEQFF. Written as DNA, the CDR3 is TGCAGTGCTAGGGTAGCCGGGGGCCCCAGCTCCTACAATGAGCAGTTCTTC.